This TCR beta chain was sequenced in a study of T cell responses to AZD1222 COVID-19 vaccine. Overall study results and limits: A rise in Spike-specific TCR breadth and depth followed two AZD1222 doses. There were mostly white British donors and more females than males, and clonal diversity was possibly underestimated. Reportedly, nearly half the spike-specific TCRs target unmutated variant regions.

The CDR3 is made up of 17 amino acids. V was clipped by 5 bases and J by 5 bases, with 22 bases between them. Germline V CDR1 and CDR2: SEHNR, FQNEAQ (reference sequence). Concerning this clone itself: Its antigen is not known.

Sequencing used immunoSEQ multiplex PCR; TCRdb keeps in-frame clones, though not all of them. The sample comprises over 150,000 clones, about 90% of which are singletons, and around 5.9% rests with the top ten. This receptor was taken from an adult in good health. Sequenced material: peripheral blood, taken on day 0 of AZD1222 vaccination. The J gene is TRBJ2-1, the V gene TRBV7-9; the D call may be TRBD1 or TRBD2 (6 bases each). CDR3 region: CASSPNRQLRGDNEQFF. The CDR3 region has the DNA TGTGCCAGCAGCCCAAATCGACAGTTGAGGGGGGACAATGAGCAGTTCTTC.